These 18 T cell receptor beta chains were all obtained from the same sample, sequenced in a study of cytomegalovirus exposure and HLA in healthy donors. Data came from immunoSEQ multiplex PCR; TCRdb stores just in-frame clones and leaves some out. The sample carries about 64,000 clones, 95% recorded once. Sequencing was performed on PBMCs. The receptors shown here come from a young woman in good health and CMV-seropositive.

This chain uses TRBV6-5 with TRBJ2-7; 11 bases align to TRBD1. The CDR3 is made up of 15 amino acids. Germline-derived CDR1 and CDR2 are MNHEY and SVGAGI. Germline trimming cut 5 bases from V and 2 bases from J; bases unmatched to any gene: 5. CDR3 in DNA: TGTGCCAGCAGTCCCCAGGGACAGGGGGCCTACGAGCAGTACTTC. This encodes CASSPQGQGAYEQYF.

As DNA, the CDR3 is TGTGCCTGGAGTGTGGGACAGGAGTATGGCTACACCTTC. Translating gives CAWSVGQEYGYTF. The chain uses TRBV30 and TRBJ1-2; 8 positions agree with TRBD1. Germline V gene lookup returns CDR1 GTSNPN and CDR2 SVGIG (reference sequence). Trimming at V came to 0 bases and at J to 5 bases, leaving 2 bases not matched to a gene. There are 13 residues in the CDR3.

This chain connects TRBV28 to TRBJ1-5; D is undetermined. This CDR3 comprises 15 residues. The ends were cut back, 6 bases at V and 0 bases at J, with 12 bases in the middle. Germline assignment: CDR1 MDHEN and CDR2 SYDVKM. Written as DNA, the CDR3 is TGTGCCAGCAGGGCCACACAGCTTAGCAATCAGCCCCAGCATTTT. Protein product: CASRATQLSNQPQHF.

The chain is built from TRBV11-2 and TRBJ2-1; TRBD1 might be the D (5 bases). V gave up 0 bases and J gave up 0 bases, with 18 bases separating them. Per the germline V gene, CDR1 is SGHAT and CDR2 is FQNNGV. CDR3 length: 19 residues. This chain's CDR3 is CASSLDPVAGPSSYNEQFF. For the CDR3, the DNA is TGTGCCAGCAGCTTAGATCCGGTGGCAGGGCCTAGCTCCTACAATGAGCAGTTCTTC.

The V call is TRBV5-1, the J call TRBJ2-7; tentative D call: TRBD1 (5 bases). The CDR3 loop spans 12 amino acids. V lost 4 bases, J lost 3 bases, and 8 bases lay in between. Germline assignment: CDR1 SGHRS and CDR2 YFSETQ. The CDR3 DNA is TGCGCCAGCAGCGAGGACAACTACGAGCAGTACTTC. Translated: CASSEDNYEQYF.

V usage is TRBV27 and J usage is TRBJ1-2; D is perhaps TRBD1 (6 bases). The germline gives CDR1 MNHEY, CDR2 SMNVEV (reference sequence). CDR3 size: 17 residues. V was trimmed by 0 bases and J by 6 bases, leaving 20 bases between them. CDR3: CASSLSALRGRIDGYTF. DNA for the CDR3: TGTGCCAGCAGTTTATCAGCCCTCAGGGGCCGGATTGATGGCTACACCTTC.

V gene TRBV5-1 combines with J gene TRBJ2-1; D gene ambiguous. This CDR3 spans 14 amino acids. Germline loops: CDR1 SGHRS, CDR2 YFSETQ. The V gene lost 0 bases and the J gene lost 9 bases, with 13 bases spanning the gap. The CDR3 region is CASSLGSDLAEQFF. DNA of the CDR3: TGCGCCAGCAGCTTGGGCTCTGACTTGGCTGAGCAGTTCTTC. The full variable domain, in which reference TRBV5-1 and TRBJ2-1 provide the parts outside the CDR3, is KAGVTQTPRYLIKTRGQQVTLSCSPISGHRSVSWYQQTPGQGLQFLFEYFSETQRNKGNFPGRFSGRQFSNSRSEMNVSTLELGDSALYLCASSLGSDLAEQFFGPGTRLTVL.

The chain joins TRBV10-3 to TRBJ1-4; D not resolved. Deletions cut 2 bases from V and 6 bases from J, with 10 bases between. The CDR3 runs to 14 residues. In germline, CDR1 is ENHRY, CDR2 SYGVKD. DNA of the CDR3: TGTGCCATCAGTGAGGGGCAGCAACATGAAAAACTGTTTTTT. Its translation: CAISEGQQHEKLFF.

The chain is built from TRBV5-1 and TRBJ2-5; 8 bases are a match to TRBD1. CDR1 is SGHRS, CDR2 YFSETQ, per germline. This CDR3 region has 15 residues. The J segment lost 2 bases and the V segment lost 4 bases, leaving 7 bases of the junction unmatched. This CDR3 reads CASSPTDRGQETQYF. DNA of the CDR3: TGCGCCAGCAGCCCGACTGACAGGGGTCAAGAGACCCAGTACTTC.

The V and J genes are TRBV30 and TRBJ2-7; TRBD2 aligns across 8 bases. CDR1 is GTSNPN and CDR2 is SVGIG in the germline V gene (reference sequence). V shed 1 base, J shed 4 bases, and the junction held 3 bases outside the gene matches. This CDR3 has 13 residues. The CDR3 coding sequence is TGTGCCTGGAGTGGCCGGGGGGGATACGAGCAGTACTTC. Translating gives CAWSGRGGYEQYF.

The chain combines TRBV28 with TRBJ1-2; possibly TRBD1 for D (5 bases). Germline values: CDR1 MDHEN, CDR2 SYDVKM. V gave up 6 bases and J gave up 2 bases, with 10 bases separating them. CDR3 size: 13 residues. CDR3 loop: CASSFNRNYGYTF. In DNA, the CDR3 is TGTGCCAGCAGCTTTAACAGGAACTATGGCTACACCTTC.

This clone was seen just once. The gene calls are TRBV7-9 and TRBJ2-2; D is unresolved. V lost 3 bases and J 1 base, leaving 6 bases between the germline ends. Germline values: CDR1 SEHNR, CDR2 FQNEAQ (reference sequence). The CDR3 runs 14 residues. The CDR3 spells CASSFSGNTGELFF. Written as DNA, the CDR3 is TGTGCCAGCAGCTTCTCAGGGAACACCGGGGAGCTGTTTTTT.

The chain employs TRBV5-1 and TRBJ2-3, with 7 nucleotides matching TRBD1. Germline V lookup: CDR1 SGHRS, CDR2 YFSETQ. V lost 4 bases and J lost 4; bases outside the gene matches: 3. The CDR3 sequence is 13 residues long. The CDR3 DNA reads TGCGCCAGCAGCGTCACAGGGGCAGATACGCAGTATTTT. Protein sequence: CASSVTGADTQYF.

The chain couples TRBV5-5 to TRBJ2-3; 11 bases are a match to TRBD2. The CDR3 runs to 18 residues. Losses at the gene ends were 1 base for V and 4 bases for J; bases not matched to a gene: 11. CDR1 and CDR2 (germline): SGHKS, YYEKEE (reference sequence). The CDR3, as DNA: TGTGCCAGCAGCTTGTTTGGTAGCGGGAGGGCGGGGGCAGATACGCAGTATTTT. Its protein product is CASSLFGSGRAGADTQYF.

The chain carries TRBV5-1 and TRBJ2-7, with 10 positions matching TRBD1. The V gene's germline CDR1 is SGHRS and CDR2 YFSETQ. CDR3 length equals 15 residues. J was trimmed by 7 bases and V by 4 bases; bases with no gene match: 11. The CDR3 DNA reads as TGCGCCAGCAGCGCCTCGACAGGGGGCTCAGGGGAGCAGTACTTC. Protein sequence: CASSASTGGSGEQYF.

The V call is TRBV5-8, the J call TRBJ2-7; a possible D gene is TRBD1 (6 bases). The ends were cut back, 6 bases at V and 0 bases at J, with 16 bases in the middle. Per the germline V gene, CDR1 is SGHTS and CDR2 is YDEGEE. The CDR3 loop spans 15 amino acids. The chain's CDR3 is CASTPPGQYSYEQYF. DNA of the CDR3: TGTGCCAGCACCCCACCCGGACAGTACTCCTACGAGCAGTACTTC.

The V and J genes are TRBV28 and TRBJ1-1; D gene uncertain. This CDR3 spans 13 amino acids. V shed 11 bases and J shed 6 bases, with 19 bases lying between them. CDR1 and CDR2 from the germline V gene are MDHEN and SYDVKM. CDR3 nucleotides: TGTGCCTGTCTGAGGTGGCCTTGGGCTGAAGCTTTCTTT. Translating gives CACLRWPWAEAFF.

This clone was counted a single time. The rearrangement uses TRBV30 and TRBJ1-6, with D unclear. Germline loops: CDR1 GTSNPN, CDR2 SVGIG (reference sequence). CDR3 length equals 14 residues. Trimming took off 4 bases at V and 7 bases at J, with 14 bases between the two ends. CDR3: CAWNLGSWNSPLHF. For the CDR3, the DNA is TGTGCCTGGAATCTGGGGAGTTGGAATTCACCCCTCCACTTT. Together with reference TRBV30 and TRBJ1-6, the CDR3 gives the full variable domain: SQTIHQWPATLVQPVGSPLSLECTVEGTSNPNLYWYRQAAGRGLQLLFYSVGIGQISSEVPQNLSASRPQDRQFILSSKKLLLSDSGFYLCAWNLGSWNSPLHFGNGTRLTVT.